The 32 T cell receptor beta chains in this list originate from one sample, sequenced in a study of monozygotic twins with inflammatory bowel disease. TCRdb reprocessed the 5' RACE reads and reports one entry per CDR3 protein, with no DNA. The sample's table shows 400,000 to 500,000 distinct CDR3 sequences. Sequenced input: blood. These receptors came from a human donor with ulcerative colitis or Crohn's disease, or a healthy co-twin of an affected twin (not recorded which).

J is TRBJ2-1 and V is TRBV7-3; checking the TCRdb D call of TRBD1 is not possible without DNA. CDR1 and CDR2 from the germline V gene are SGHTA and FQGTGA. The length of the CDR3 is 14 residues. The CDR3 sequence: CASSSGSLNREQFF.

J is TRBJ2-1 and V is TRBV14; TCRdb names TRBD1, which stays unverified in the absence of DNA. Germline CDR1 SGHDN, CDR2 FVKESK. CDR3 length equals 15 residues. The CDR3 reads CASSHPGPRIDEQFF. Variable domain in full (rest from reference TRBV14 and TRBJ2-1): EAGVTQFPSHSVIEKGQTVTLRCDPISGHDNLYWYRRVMGKEIKFLLHFVKESKQDESGMPNNRFLAERTGGTYSTLKVQPAELEDSGVYFCASSHPGPRIDEQFFGPGTRLTVL.

The chain uses TRBV6-5 and TRBJ1-1; TCRdb proposes TRBD1, but this gene call is untestable without DNA. The CDR3 loop spans 15 amino acids. The germline V gene encodes CDR1 MNHEY and CDR2 SVGAGI. The CDR3 region is CASSYRGKGITEAFF.

The chain combines TRBV27 with TRBJ1-1; TCRdb calls TRBD1, which cannot be checked without DNA. Germline V CDR1 and CDR2: MNHEY, SMNVEV (reference sequence). The CDR3 contains 15 residues. The CDR3 is CASSPPTGQNTEAFF.

The V call is TRBV30, the J call TRBJ2-5; the D call from TCRdb, TRBD2, cannot be confirmed without DNA. Germline CDR1 and CDR2: GTSNPN and SVGIG (reference sequence). The CDR3 is 15 amino acids. CDR3 protein: CAWSFPSGYQETQYF.

The chain links TRBV20-1 to TRBJ1-3. CDR3 length: 14 amino acids. CDR1 and CDR2 from the germline V gene are DFQATT and SNEGSKA (reference sequence). The CDR3: CSASNISSGNTIYF.

The chain has TRBV7-9 and TRBJ2-1; lacking DNA, the TRBD2 call made by TCRdb goes unchecked. CDR3 size: 16 residues. From germline, CDR1 is SEHNR and CDR2 FQNEAQ (reference sequence). The CDR3 protein is CASSLWVVGLNNEQFF.

Here the CDR3 reads CASSEGTAQETQYF. The chain carries TRBV25-1 and TRBJ2-5; TCRdb's D call, TRBD1, is unchecked because there is no DNA. CDR3 length equals 14 residues. Germline CDR1 MGHDK, CDR2 SYGVNS.

The chain's CDR3 is CASTPRQGPTGELFF. The rearrangement joins TRBV19 to TRBJ2-2; TCRdb gives TRBD1 as the D gene, but with no DNA this cannot be confirmed. The V gene's germline CDR1 is LNHDA and CDR2 SQIVND (reference sequence). The CDR3 sequence is 15 residues long.

V is TRBV5-1 and J is TRBJ2-1; TCRdb outputs TRBD2, but without DNA this stays unchecked. Germline CDR1 and CDR2: SGHRS and YFSETQ. The CDR3 length is 19 residues. The CDR3 sequence: CASTANHGTSGRRGNEQFF.

The chain couples TRBV27 to TRBJ2-7; TCRdb's D call of TRBD1 is untestable without DNA. Looked up from germline, CDR1 is MNHEY and CDR2 is SMNVEV (reference sequence). This CDR3 comprises 14 residues. This CDR3 reads CASGGLMRPYEQYF.

This chain uses TRBV20-1 with TRBJ1-4. Germline CDR1 is DFQATT and CDR2 is SNEGSKA (reference sequence). This CDR3 contains 15 residues. CDR3 residues: CSARDPTREGEKLFF.

The chain is built from TRBV28 and TRBJ1-5; TCRdb proposes TRBD1, but this gene call is untestable without DNA. CDR3 length equals 14 residues. Germline-derived CDR1 and CDR2 are MDHEN and SYDVKM. The CDR3 here is CASSLFDRGFPQHF.

The genes are TRBV6-2 or TRBV6-3 and TRBJ2-2; TCRdb gives TRBD1 as the D gene, but with no DNA this cannot be confirmed. CDR3 size: 16 residues. In germline, CDR1 is MNHEY, CDR2 SVGEGT. This CDR3 is CASSYLGTGNTGELFF.

The chain has TRBV28 and TRBJ2-5; TCRdb's D gene call, TRBD2, goes unchecked for lack of DNA. The CDR3 contains 15 residues. Germline V gene lookup returns CDR1 MDHEN and CDR2 SYDVKM. CDR3 protein: CASSLGLAGTETQYF.

This chain uses TRBV4-2 with TRBJ2-7; TCRdb gives TRBD1 as the D gene, but with no DNA this cannot be confirmed. Germline V gives CDR1 LGHNA, CDR2 YNFKEQ. This CDR3 has 16 amino acids. This CDR3 reads CASSQEAGELWYEQYF.

The chain uses TRBV12-3 or TRBV12-4 and TRBJ1-6; there is no DNA to check the TCRdb D call of TRBD1. The CDR3 sequence is 15 residues long. The CDR3 reads CASSSTGTGHSPLHF.

The chain employs TRBV20-1 and TRBJ1-5. Germline V gives CDR1 DFQATT, CDR2 SNEGSKA (reference sequence). The CDR3 runs to 16 residues. The CDR3 sequence is CSAGALIGGSNQPQHF.

The chain links TRBV5-1 to TRBJ2-7; as DNA is missing, the TRBD1 call by TCRdb cannot be tested. Germline V lookup: CDR1 SGHRS, CDR2 YFSETQ. The CDR3 spans 14 residues. CDR3 protein: CASSLGTGYYEQYF.

The J gene is TRBJ2-1, the V gene TRBV20-1. Per the germline V gene, CDR1 is DFQATT and CDR2 is SNEGSKA (reference sequence). The length of the CDR3 is 13 residues. The CDR3: CSAGGPLWNEQFF.

The rearrangement links TRBV7-3 to TRBJ2-3; TCRdb reports TRBD2, a call that lacks DNA to check it against. This CDR3 is built from 15 residues. CDR1 is SGHTA, CDR2 FQGTGA, per germline. Here the CDR3 reads CASSLSGEAGPTQYF.

V gene TRBV15 combines with J gene TRBJ2-1; TCRdb's D gene call, TRBD2, goes unchecked for lack of DNA. This CDR3 has 17 amino acids. Germline V gene data show CDR1 as LNHNV and CDR2 as YYDKDF (reference sequence). Here the CDR3 reads CATSRDLLGASSDEQFF.

This sequence joins TRBV12-3 or TRBV12-4 and TRBJ2-1; TCRdb's D gene call, TRBD1, goes unchecked for lack of DNA. The CDR3 runs 15 residues. CDR3 sequence: CASNTGQGIFHEQFF.

The rearrangement uses TRBV12-3 or TRBV12-4 and TRBJ2-1; TCRdb's D gene call, TRBD1, goes unchecked for lack of DNA. The CDR3 is 16 amino acids. The chain's CDR3 is CASRITGDEANNEQFF.

The genes are TRBV2 and TRBJ1-5. The CDR3 consists of 13 residues. Germline V gene lookup returns CDR1 SNHLY and CDR2 FYNNEI. Here the CDR3 reads CASRETVRQPQHF.

V and J are TRBV29-1 and TRBJ1-5; lacking DNA, the TRBD1 call made by TCRdb goes unchecked. Per the germline V gene, CDR1 is SQVTM and CDR2 is ANQGSEA. The CDR3 is 13 residues long. The CDR3 here is CSVGQGGNQPQHF.

The chain employs TRBV20-1 and TRBJ1-2. Germline values: CDR1 DFQATT, CDR2 SNEGSKA (reference sequence). The CDR3 is 12 residues long. The CDR3 loop reads CSASLGNYGYTF.

The chain carries TRBV5-5 and TRBJ1-2; the TRBD1 assignment by TCRdb is unverifiable without DNA. This CDR3 is built from 14 residues. Per germline, CDR1 SGHKS and CDR2 YYEKEE (reference sequence). The CDR3 sequence is CASSSATGNYGYTF. The whole variable domain, remainder taken from reference TRBV5-5 and TRBJ1-2, is DAGVTQSPTHLIKTRGQQVTLRCSPISGHKSVSWYQQVLGQGPQFIFQYYEKEERGRGNFPDRFSARQFPNYSSELNVNALLLGDSALYLCASSSATGNYGYTFGSGTRLTVV.

V usage is TRBV15 and J usage is TRBJ1-4. From germline, CDR1 is LNHNV and CDR2 YYDKDF (reference sequence). The CDR3 spans 12 residues. CDR3 sequence: CATSRGMEKLFF. The full variable domain, completed using reference TRBV15 and TRBJ1-4, is DAMVIQNPRYQVTQFGKPVTLSCSQTLNHNVMYWYQQKSSQAPKLLFHYYDKDFNNEADTPDNFQSRRPNTSFCFLDIRSPGLGDTAMYLCATSRGMEKLFFGSGTQLSVL.

The J gene is TRBJ2-3, the V gene TRBV18. The CDR3 loop spans 17 amino acids. The germline gives CDR1 KGHSH, CDR2 LQKENI. The CDR3 is CASSPRVGSTSTDTQYF.

The V call is TRBV29-1, the J call TRBJ1-1; TCRdb reports TRBD1, a call that lacks DNA to check it against. The CDR3 runs 15 residues. Germline lookup yields CDR1 SQVTM and CDR2 ANQGSEA. This CDR3 reads CSVEDLTGTNTEAFF.

This rearrangement joins TRBV20-1 to TRBJ1-5; TCRdb proposes TRBD1, but this gene call is untestable without DNA. This CDR3 region has 16 residues. Germline lookup yields CDR1 DFQATT and CDR2 SNEGSKA (reference sequence). The CDR3 sequence: CSARAPGGQGWQPQHF.